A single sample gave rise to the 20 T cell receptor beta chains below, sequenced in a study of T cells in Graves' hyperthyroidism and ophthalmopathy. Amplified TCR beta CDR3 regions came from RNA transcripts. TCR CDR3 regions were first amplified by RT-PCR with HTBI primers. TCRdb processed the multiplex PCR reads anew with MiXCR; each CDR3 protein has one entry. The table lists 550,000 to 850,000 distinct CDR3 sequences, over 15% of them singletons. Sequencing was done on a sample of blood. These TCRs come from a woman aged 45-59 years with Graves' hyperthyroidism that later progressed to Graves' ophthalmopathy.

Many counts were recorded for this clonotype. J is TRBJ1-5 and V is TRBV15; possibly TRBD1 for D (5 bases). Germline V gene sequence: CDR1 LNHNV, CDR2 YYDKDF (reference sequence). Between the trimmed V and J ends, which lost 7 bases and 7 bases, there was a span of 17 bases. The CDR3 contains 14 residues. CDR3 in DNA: TGTGCCACCACGGCAGGGATGGTCGGACAGCCCCAGCATTTT. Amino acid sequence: CATTAGMVGQPQHF.

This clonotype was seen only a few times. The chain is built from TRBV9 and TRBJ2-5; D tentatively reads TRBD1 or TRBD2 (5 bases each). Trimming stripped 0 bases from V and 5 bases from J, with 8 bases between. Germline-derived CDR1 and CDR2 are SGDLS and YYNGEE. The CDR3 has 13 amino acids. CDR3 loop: CASSVEGPETQYF. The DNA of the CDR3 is TGTGCCAGCAGCGTAGAGGGACCGGAGACCCAGTACTTC.

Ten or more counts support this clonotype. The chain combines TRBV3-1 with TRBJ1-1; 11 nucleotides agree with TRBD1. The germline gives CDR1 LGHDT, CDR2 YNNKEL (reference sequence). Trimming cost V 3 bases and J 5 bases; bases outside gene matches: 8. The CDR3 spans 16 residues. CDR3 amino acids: CASSHGTGGGTTEAFF. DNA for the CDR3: TGTGCCAGCAGCCACGGGACAGGGGGGGGAACGACTGAAGCTTTCTTT.

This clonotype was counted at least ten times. The CDR3 DNA follows: TGTGCCAGCAGTGTCAGGATTTCCAACACTGAAGCTTTCTTT. Encoded protein: CASSVRISNTEAFF. V and J are TRBV2 and TRBJ1-1, with D hard to call. The CDR3 loop spans 14 amino acids. The V gene lost 4 bases and the J gene lost 2 bases, with 11 bases spanning the gap. CDR1 and CDR2 (germline): SNHLY, FYNNEI.

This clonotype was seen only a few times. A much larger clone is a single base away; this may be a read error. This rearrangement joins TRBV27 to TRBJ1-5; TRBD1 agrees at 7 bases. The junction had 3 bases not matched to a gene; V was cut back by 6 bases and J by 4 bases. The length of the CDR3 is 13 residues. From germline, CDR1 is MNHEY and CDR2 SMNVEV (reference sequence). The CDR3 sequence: CASRVTGNQPQHF. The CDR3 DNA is TGTGCCAGCAGGGTGACAGGGAATCAGCCCCAGCATTTT.

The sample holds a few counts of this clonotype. The DNA for the CDR3 is TGTGCCATCAGTGAACAGGACAGGGGGAATAATTCACCCCTCCACTTT. It codes for CAISEQDRGNNSPLHF. The V gene is TRBV10-3, the J gene TRBJ1-6, with 10 positions matching TRBD1. The CDR3 runs to 16 residues. Germline lookup yields CDR1 ENHRY and CDR2 SYGVKD. Germline trimming cut 3 bases from V and 5 bases from J; bases unmatched to any gene: 4.

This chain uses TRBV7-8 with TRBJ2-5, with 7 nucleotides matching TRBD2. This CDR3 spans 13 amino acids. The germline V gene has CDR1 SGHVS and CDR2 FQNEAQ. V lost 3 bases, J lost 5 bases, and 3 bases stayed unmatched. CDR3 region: CASSFAGDETQYF. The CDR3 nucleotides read TGTGCCAGCAGCTTCGCGGGGGACGAGACCCAGTACTTC.

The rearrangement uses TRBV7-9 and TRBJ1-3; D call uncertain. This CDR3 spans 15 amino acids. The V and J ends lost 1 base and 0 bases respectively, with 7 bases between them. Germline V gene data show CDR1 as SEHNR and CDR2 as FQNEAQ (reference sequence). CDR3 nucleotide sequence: TGTGCCAGCAGCTTAGAGAGGCACTCTGGAAACACCATATATTTT. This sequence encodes CASSLERHSGNTIYF.

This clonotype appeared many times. The CDR3: CASTAGGSSYNEQFF. The DNA of the CDR3 is TGTGCCAGCACGGCGGGGGGTAGCTCCTACAATGAGCAGTTCTTC. This chain links TRBV12-3 or TRBV12-4 with TRBJ2-1, with 8 positions matching TRBD2. The length of the CDR3 is 15 residues. After removal of 7 bases from V and 0 bases from J, the junction contained 5 bases not matched to a gene.

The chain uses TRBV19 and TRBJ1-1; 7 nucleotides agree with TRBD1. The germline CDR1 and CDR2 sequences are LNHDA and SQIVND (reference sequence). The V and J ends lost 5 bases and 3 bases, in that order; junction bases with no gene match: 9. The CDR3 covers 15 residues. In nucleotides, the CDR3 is TGTGCCAGTAGTGCAATACAGGGGCAGGACACTGAAGCTTTCTTT. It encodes CASSAIQGQDTEAFF. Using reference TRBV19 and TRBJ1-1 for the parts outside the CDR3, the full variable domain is DGGITQSPKYLFRKEGQNVTLSCEQNLNHDAMYWYRQDPGQGLRLIYYSQIVNDFQKGDIAEGYSVSREKKESFPLTVTSAQKNPTAFYLCASSAIQGQDTEAFFGQGTRLTVV.

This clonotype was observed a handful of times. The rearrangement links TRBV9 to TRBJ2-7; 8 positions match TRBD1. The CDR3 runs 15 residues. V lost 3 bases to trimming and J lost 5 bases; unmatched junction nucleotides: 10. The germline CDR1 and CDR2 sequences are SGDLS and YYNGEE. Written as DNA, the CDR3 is TGTGCCAGCAGCGCGACACAGACAGGGGTCCACGAGCAGTACTTC. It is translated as CASSATQTGVHEQYF. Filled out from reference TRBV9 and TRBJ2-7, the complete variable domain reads DSGVTQTPKHLITATGQRVTLRCSPRSGDLSVYWYQQSLDQGLQFLIQYYNGEERAKGNILERFSAQQFPDLHSELNLSSLELGDSALYFCASSATQTGVHEQYFGPGTRLTVT.

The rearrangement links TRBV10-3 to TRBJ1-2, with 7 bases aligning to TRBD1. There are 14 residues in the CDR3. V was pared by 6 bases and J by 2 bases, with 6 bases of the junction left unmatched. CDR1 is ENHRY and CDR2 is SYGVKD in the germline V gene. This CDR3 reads CAISKDRTNYGYTF. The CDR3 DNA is TGTGCCATCAGCAAGGACAGGACCAACTATGGCTACACCTTC.

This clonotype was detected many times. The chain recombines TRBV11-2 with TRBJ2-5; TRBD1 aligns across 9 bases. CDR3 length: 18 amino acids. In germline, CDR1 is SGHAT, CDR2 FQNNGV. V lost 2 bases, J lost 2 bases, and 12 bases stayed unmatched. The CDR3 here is CASSLPTSDRGWQETQYF. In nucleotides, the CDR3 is TGTGCCAGCAGCTTACCTACGTCGGACAGGGGATGGCAAGAGACCCAGTACTTC.

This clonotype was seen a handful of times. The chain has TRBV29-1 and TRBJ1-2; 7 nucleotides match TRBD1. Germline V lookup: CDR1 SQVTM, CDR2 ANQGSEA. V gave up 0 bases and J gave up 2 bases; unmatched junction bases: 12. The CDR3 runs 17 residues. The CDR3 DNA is TGCAGCGTTGAAGAGCCAAACCCGGGACAGACCAACTATGGCTACACCTTC. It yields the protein CSVEEPNPGQTNYGYTF.

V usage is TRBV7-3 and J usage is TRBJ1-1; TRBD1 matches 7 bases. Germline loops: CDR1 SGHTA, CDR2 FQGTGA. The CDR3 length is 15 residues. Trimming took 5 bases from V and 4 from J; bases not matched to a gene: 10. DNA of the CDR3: TGTGCCAGCAGCCCCCCCCGGACAGGAGGCACTGAAGCTTTCTTT. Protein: CASSPPRTGGTEAFF.

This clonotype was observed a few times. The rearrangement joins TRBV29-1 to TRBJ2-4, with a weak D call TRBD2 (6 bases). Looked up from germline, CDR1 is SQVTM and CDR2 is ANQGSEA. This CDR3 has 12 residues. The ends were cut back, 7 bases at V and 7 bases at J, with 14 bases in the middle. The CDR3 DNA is TGCAGCGCCCTCGGGGGTCTTAACATTCAGTACTTC. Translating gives CSALGGLNIQYF.

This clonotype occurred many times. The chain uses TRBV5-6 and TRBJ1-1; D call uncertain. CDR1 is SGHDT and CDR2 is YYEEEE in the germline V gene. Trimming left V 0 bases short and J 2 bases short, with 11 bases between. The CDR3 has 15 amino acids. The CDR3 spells CASSLVQTYNTEAFF. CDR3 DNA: TGTGCCAGCAGCTTGGTACAGACTTACAACACTGAAGCTTTCTTT.

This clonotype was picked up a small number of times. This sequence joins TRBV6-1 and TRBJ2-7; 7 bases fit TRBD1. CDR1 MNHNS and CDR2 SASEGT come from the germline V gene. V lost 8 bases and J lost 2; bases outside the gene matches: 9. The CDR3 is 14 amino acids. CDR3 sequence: CASGLGTATYEQYF. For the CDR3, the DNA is TGTGCCAGCGGGTTGGGGACAGCTACCTACGAGCAGTACTTC.

Written as DNA, the CDR3 is TGTGCCAGCAGACCAATTGGCGGGGGGAGCTCCTACAATGAGCAGTTCTTC. Protein product: CASRPIGGGSSYNEQFF. This sequence joins TRBV3-1 and TRBJ2-1, with 8 bases fitting TRBD2. Germline V gene sequence: CDR1 LGHDT, CDR2 YNNKEL (reference sequence). The CDR3 is 17 residues long. V shed 6 bases, J shed 0 bases, and the junction held 10 bases outside the gene matches.

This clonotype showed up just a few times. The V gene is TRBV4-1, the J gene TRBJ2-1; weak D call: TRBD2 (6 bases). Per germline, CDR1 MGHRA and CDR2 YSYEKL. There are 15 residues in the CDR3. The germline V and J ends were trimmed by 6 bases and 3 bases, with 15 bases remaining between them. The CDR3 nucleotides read TGCGCCAGCAGAGCTGGAGGGGTGATCTACAATGAGCAGTTCTTC. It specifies CASRAGGVIYNEQFF.